The T cell receptor beta chain described here comes from a study of cytomegalovirus exposure and HLA in healthy donors. Overall study: Most donors, 80% to 90% of roughly 400 genotyped, fell in the Caucasian-associated ancestry cluster. Whole-study results and caveats: Indistinguishable V segments such as TRBV6-2 and TRBV6-3 were excluded. A later analysis found TCR association rates differed by HLA locus, highest for DRB1 and lowest for HLA-C.

The PCR ran on 60 Vbeta and 13 Jbeta primers. This table comes from immunoSEQ multiplex PCR, and its TCRdb copy is limited to in-frame clones, with some not included. The sample gives 150,000 or so clones, around 75% of which show up once; 1.5% to 2% is in the top ten. Healthy individuals who donated bone marrow served as the donors. The V segment lost 5 bases and the J segment 2 bases; nucleotides outside the gene matches: 12. The CDR3 is 17 amino acids. Germline loops: CDR1 SNHLY, CDR2 FYNNEI. As concerns this clone: Its antigen is not identified.

Input material: PBMCs. The chain is built from TRBV2 and TRBJ2-7; TRBD1 agrees at 10 bases. The sequence was obtained from a woman aged 18 to 35 in good health and CMV-seronegative. The CDR3 here is CASSTGTGEAWPYEQYF. CDR3 nucleotides: TGTGCCAGCAGTACCGGGACAGGGGAAGCCTGGCCCTACGAGCAGTACTTC.